This is a list of T cell receptor beta chains from one sample in a study of CD39 and CD103 CD8 tumor-infiltrating T cells. Only in-frame clones appear in the TCRdb table, and some are missing; sequencing was by immunoSEQ multiplex PCR. The table has approximately 3,000 clones, approximately 83% seen once. What was sequenced was CD39- CD103- CD8+ T cells sorted from the tumor. The receptors derive from a human donor with head and neck squamous cell carcinoma. The CDR3 runs from the conserved cysteine through the conserved F or W. D genes are given only for firm matches. Size is stated for part of the rows, as once, few or many counts, or as a class when the clone is expanded.

>TRBJ1-2|TRBD1|TRBV27|few
CASSSGTGVSGYTF
TGTGCCAGCAGTTCCGGGACAGGGGTTAGCGGCTACACCTTC
>TRBJ2-1|TRBD1|TRBV9|-
CASSAQGIPGDEQFF
TGTGCCAGCAGCGCACAGGGGATACCGGGCGATGAGCAGTTCTTC
>TRBJ2-1|-|TRBV2|-
CASEGQGSYEQFF
TGTGCCAGCGAAGGGCAGGGGTCGTATGAGCAGTTCTTC
>TRBJ1-1|TRBD1|TRBV19|-
CASSARTGGAFTEAFF
TGTGCCAGTAGTGCGCGGACAGGGGGCGCTTTCACTGAAGCTTTCTTT
>TRBJ1-1|-|TRBV5-5|few
CASSEDFKRRTEAFF
TGTGCCAGCAGCGAGGACTTCAAAAGGAGGACTGAAGCTTTCTTT
>TRBJ2-1|TRBD1|TRBV5-6|-
CASSSGTGLNEQFF
TGTGCCAGCAGCTCCGGGACAGGGTTGAATGAGCAGTTCTTC
>TRBJ2-7|-|TRBV2|-
CASSEAEWAAYEQYF
TGTGCCAGCAGTGAGGCAGAGTGGGCTGCCTACGAGCAGTACTTC
>TRBJ2-1|-|TRBV27|-
CASSWGDSYNEQFF
TGTGCCAGCAGCTGGGGAGATTCCTACAATGAGCAGTTCTTC
>TRBJ1-2|-|TRBV4-1|-
CASSQAGGGYGYTF
TGCGCCAGCAGCCAAGCCGGTGGCGGCTATGGCTACACCTTC
>TRBJ2-2|TRBD1|TRBV6-5|-
CASSYSGQGAGELFF
TGTGCCAGCAGTTACTCGGGACAGGGGGCCGGGGAGCTGTTTTTT
>TRBJ2-1|-|TRBV7-9|large
CASSLSNAGTYNEQFF
TGTGCCAGCAGCTTATCGAATGCAGGGACCTACAATGAGCAGTTCTTC
>TRBJ2-2|-|TRBV5-6|few
CASSSGGVDTGELFF
TGTGCCAGCAGCTCTGGCGGGGTAGACACCGGGGAGCTGTTTTTT
>TRBJ2-5|-|TRBV10-3|-
CAISEWKQQETQYF
TGTGCCATCAGTGAGTGGAAACAGCAAGAGACCCAGTACTTC
>TRBJ2-1|-|TRBV4-1|-
CASSQEGGGAFPFF
TGCGCCAGCAGCCAAGAAGGTGGGGGGGCCTTCCCGTTCTTC
>TRBJ2-5|TRBD1|TRBV9|-
CASSPKTGLLQETQYF
TGTGCCAGCAGCCCGAAGACAGGGCTCCTCCAAGAGACCCAGTACTTC
>TRBJ1-2|TRBD1|TRBV9|-
CASSGSWDSWHGYTF
TGTGCCAGCAGCGGCTCATGGGACAGCTGGCATGGCTACACCTTC
>TRBJ2-3|TRBD2|TRBV29-1|-
CSVAGTTSVVTDTQYF
TGCAGCGTCGCCGGGACTACGTCGGTAGTAACAGATACGCAGTATTTT
>TRBJ2-5|TRBD2|TRBV7-9|-
CASSPTSGGAPLGTQYF
TGTGCCAGCAGCCCGACTAGCGGGGGGGCCCCATTAGGGACCCAGTACTTC
>TRBJ1-2|TRBD1|TRBV14|-
CASSQSLTGGAHGYTF
TGTGCCAGCAGCCAATCCTTGACAGGGGGCGCCCATGGCTACACCTTC
>TRBJ1-1|-|TRBV4-1|-
CASSQEMGGTRNTEAFF
TGCGCCAGCAGCCAAGAGATGGGGGGAACAAGGAACACTGAAGCTTTCTTT
>TRBJ2-7|TRBD2|TRBV6-5|-
CASSYELAGVSEQYF
TGTGCCAGCAGTTACGAACTAGCGGGGGTCTCCGAGCAGTACTTC
>TRBJ1-3|TRBD1|TRBV5-6|-
CASREGTGSPDTIYF
TGTGCCAGCAGGGAGGGGACAGGGTCCCCGGACACCATATATTTT
>TRBJ2-1|TRBD1|TRBV13|-
CASRDTGQGAVEQFF
TGTGCCAGCAGGGATACGGGACAGGGGGCCGTTGAGCAGTTCTTC
>TRBJ2-5|-|TRBV18|-
CASSPYGETQYF
TGTGCCAGCTCACCCTATGGAGAGACCCAGTACTTC
>TRBJ1-1|-|TRBV7-6|-
CASSLRATEPMNTEAFF
TGTGCCAGCAGCTTAAGGGCGACAGAACCAATGAACACTGAAGCTTTCTTT
>TRBJ2-2|TRBD2|TRBV27|-
CASALASGVGELFF
TGTGCCAGCGCCCTGGCTAGCGGGGTCGGGGAGCTGTTTTTT
>TRBJ2-7|TRBD2|TRBV7-8|once
CASSFLGGSYEQYF
TGTGCCAGCAGCTTTCTCGGGGGGTCCTACGAGCAGTACTTC
>TRBJ2-1|TRBD2|TRBV4-2|-
CASSSSTSGDYNEQFF
TGTGCCAGCAGCAGCTCGACTAGCGGGGACTACAATGAGCAGTTCTTC
>TRBJ1-2|TRBD1|TRBV4-1|-
CASSQEDRDFYGYTF
TGCGCCAGCAGCCAAGAGGACAGGGATTTCTATGGCTACACCTTC
>TRBJ2-7|-|TRBV11-2|few
CASSFTYEQYF
TGTGCCAGCAGCTTCACCTACGAGCAGTACTTC
>TRBJ1-5|-|TRBV4-3|-
CASSPRLYSNQPQHF
TGCGCCAGCAGCCCCCGACTTTATAGCAATCAGCCCCAGCATTTT
>TRBJ1-6|-|TRBV5-1|-
CASSLAGGYSPLHF
TGCGCCAGCAGCTTGGCCGGGGGTTATTCACCCCTCCACTTT
>TRBJ1-1|-|TRBV27|-
CASSSGSTEAFF
TGTGCCAGCAGTTCGGGGAGCACTGAAGCTTTCTTT
>TRBJ2-1|-|TRBV7-9|-
CASSLWGRTLPSYNEQFF
TGTGCCAGCAGCTTATGGGGGCGGACACTGCCTTCCTACAATGAGCAGTTCTTC
>TRBJ1-6|TRBD1|TRBV4-3|-
CASSQDLATGGLDSPLHF
TGCGCCAGCAGCCAAGATCTAGCGACAGGGGGCCTAGACTCACCCCTCCACTTT
>TRBJ1-2|-|TRBV9|-
CASSVVAWDTGGFFGYTF
TGTGCCAGCAGCGTAGTGGCTTGGGATACGGGGGGCTTTTTTGGCTACACCTTC
>TRBJ2-7|-|TRBV4-2|-
CASSQDRGYEQYF
TGTGCCAGCAGCCAAGATCGAGGATACGAGCAGTACTTC
>TRBJ2-1|TRBD2|TRBV29-1|once
CSVVGLAGSSYNEQFF
TGCAGCGTTGTTGGTCTAGCGGGGAGCTCCTACAATGAGCAGTTCTTC
>TRBJ2-2|-|TRBV7-9|-
CASSPREGNTGELFF
TGTGCCAGCAGCCCCCGAGAGGGCAACACCGGGGAGCTGTTTTTT
>TRBJ2-7|-|TRBV14|-
CASSQAPFEQYF
TGTGCCAGCAGCCAAGCCCCTTTCGAGCAGTACTTC
>TRBJ1-2|-|TRBV6-6|-
CASKMGQYPDYGYTF
TGTGCCAGCAAAATGGGACAATATCCCGACTATGGCTACACCTTC
>TRBJ1-4|-|TRBV5-1|-
CASSLWAGSGEKLFF
TGCGCCAGCAGCTTGTGGGCAGGGTCGGGCGAAAAACTGTTTTTT